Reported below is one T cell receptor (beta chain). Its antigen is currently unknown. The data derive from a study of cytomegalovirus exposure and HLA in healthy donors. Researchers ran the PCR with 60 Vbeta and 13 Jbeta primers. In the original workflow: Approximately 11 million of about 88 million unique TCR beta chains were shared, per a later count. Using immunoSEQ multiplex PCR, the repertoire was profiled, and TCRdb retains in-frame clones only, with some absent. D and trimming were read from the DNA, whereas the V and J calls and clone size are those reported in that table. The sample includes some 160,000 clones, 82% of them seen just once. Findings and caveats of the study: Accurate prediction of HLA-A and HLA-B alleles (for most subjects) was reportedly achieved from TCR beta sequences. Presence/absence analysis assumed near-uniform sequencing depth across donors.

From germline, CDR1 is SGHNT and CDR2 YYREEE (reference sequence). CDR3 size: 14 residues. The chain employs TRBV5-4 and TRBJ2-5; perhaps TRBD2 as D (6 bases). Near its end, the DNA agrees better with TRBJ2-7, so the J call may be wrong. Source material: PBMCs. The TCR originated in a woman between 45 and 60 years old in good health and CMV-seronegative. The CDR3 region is CASSPGLSGNEQYF. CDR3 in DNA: TGTGCCAGCAGCCCGGGACTGAGCGGAAACGAGCAGTACTTC.